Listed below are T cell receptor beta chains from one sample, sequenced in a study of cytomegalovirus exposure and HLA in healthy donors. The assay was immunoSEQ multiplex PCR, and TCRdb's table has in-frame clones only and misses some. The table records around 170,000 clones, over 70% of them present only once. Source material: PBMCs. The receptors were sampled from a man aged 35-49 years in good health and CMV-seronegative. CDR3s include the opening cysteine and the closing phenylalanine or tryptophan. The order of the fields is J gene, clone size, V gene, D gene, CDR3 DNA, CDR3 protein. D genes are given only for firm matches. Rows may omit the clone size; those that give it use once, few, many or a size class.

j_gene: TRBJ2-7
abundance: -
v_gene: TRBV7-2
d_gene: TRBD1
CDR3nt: TGTGCCAGCAGCTTGGACAGGGGGCACGAGCAGTACTTC
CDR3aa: CASSLDRGHEQYF

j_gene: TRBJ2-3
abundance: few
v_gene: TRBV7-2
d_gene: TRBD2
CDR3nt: TGTGCCAGCGTCCATAGTGGGCGGGGGGGCAGTACAGATACGCAGTATTTT
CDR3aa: CASVHSGRGGSTDTQYF

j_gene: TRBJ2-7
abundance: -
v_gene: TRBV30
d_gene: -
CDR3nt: TGTGCCTGGAGGCGGGTCTTCTACGAGCAGTACTTC
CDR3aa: CAWRRVFYEQYF

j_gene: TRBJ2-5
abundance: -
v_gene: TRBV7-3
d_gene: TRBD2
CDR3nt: TGTGCCAGCAGTCCTTCGGGGAGGGGGACCCAGTACTTC
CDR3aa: CASSPSGRGTQYF

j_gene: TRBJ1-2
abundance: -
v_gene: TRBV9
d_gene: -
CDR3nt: TGTGCCAGCAGCGTAGGCAGGGTGAGAGGCTACACCTTC
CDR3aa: CASSVGRVRGYTF

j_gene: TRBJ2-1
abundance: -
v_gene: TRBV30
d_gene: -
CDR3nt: TGTGCCTGGAGTGTACTCTCGGAGAATGAGCAGTTCTTC
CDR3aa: CAWSVLSENEQFF

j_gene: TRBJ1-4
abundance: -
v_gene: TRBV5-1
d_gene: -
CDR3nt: TGCGCCAGCAGTCCTGGGGCGGGAGAAAAACTGTTTTTT
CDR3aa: CASSPGAGEKLFF

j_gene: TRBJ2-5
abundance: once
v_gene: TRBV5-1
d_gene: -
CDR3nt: TGCGCCAGCACCTTGCTAGGGGAAGAGACCCAGTACTTC
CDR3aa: CASTLLGEETQYF

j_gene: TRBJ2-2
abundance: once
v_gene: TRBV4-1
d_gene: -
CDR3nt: TGCGCCAGCAGCCAAGCCCGTGCGACCGGGGAGCTGTTTTTT
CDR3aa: CASSQARATGELFF

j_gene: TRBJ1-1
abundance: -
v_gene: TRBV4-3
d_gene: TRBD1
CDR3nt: TGCGCCAGCAGCCAAGATCATATGACAGGGGCGAACACTGAAGCTTTCTTT
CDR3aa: CASSQDHMTGANTEAFF

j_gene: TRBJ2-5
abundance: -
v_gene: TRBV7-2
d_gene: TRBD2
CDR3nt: TGTGCCAGCAGCTTAGTACAACTAGCGGGAGGGGTCGGGGAGACCCAGTACTTC
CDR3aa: CASSLVQLAGGVGETQYF

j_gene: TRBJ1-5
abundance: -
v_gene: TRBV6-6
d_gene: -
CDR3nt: TGTGCCAGCAGTTACTCGACTGCAGATAGCAATCAGCCCCAGCATTTT
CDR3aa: CASSYSTADSNQPQHF

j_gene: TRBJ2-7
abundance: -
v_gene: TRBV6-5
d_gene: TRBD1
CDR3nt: TGTGCCAGCAGTTACTCGATCGCAGGGGGCTCCTACGAGCAGTACTTC
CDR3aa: CASSYSIAGGSYEQYF

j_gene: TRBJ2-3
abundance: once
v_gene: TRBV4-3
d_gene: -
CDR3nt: TGCGCCAGCAGCCAAGATGCCGGGAAAGCGCAGTATTTT
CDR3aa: CASSQDAGKAQYF

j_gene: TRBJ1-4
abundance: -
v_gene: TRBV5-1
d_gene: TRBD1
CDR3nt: TGCGCCAGCAGCCAGGACAGGGGGGGGGAAAAACTGTTTTTT
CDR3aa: CASSQDRGGEKLFF

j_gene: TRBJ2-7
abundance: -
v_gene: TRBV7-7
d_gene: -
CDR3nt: TGTGCCAGCAGCACCGGAGGGGCGGCTGAGCAGTACTTC
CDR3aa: CASSTGGAAEQYF

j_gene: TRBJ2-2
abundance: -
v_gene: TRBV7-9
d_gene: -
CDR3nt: TGTGCCAGCAGCCGCACGGGACTGACGAACACCGGGGAGCTGTTTTTT
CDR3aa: CASSRTGLTNTGELFF

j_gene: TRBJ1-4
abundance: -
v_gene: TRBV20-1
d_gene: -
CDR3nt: TGCAGTGCCCGGGGAGATGAAAAACTGTTTTTT
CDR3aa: CSARGDEKLFF

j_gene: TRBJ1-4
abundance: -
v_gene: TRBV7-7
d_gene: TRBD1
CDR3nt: TGTGCCAGCAGCGCCGGACAGGCCCTTAATGAAAAACTGTTTTTT
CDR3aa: CASSAGQALNEKLFF

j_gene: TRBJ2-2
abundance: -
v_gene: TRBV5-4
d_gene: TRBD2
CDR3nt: TGTGCCAGCAGCTCCTCTAGCGGGAGGGCCTGGTATGGGACCGGGGAGCTGTTTTTT
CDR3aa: CASSSSSGRAWYGTGELFF

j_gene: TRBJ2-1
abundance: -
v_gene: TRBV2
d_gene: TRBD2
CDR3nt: TGTGCCAGCAGACCCACTAGCGGGGGGGTGAATGAGCAGTTCTTC
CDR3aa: CASRPTSGGVNEQFF

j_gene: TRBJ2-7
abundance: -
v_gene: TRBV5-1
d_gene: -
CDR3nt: TGCGCCAGCAGCCCGTCGGGGGGCGACTACGAGCAGTACTTC
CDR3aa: CASSPSGGDYEQYF

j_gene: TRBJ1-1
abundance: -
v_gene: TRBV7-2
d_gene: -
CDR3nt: TGTGCCAGCAGCCCTAGTGAAGGAGGGAGAACTGAAGCTTTCTTT
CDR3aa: CASSPSEGGRTEAFF

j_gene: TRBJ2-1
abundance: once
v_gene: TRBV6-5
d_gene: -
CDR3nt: TGTGCCAGCAGCTTAGGTAGGAGAGGCGATGAGCAGTTCTTC
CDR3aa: CASSLGRRGDEQFF

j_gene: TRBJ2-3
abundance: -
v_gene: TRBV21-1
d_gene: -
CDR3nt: TGTGCCAGCAGCCGTTGCCGCAGGGGTTATGCAGATACGCAGTATTTT
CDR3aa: CASSRCRRGYADTQYF

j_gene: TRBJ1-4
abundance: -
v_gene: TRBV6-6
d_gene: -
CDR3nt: TGTGCCAGCAGCGGACCAACAGGGATGGGAGAAAAACTGTTTTTT
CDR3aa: CASSGPTGMGEKLFF

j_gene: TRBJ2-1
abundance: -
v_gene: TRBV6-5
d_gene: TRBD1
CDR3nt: TGTGCCAGCAGTTCCCGGGACAGTCTATTCAATGAGCAGTTCTTC
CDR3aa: CASSSRDSLFNEQFF

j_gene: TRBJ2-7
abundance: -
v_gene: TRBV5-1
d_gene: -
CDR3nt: TGCGCCAGCAGCTGGGAGAGCGGCCCTTACGAGCAGTACTTC
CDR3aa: CASSWESGPYEQYF

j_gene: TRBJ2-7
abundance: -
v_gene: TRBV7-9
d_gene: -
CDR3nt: TGTGCCAGCAGCTTCTCATCAGCCTACGAGCAGTACTTC
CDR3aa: CASSFSSAYEQYF

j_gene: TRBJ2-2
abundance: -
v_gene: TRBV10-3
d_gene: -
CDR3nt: TGTGCCATCAGTGAGCTCATGGGAGCGTTCGCCGGGGAGCTGTTTTTT
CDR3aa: CAISELMGAFAGELFF

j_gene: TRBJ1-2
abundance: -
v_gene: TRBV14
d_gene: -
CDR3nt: TGTGCCAGCAGCCAAGATCGAGGGAAATATGGCTACACCTTC
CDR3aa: CASSQDRGKYGYTF

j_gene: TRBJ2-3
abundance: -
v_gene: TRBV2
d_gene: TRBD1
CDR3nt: TGTGCCAGCAGGGGACAGGGCACAGATACGCAGTATTTT
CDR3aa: CASRGQGTDTQYF

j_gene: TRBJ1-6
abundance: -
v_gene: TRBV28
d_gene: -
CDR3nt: TGTGCCAGCAGGCGAGGGAGCTCCTATAATTCACCCCTCCACTTT
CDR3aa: CASRRGSSYNSPLHF

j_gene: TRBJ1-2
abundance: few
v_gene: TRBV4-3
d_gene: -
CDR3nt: TGCGCCAGCAGCCAAGACCCGAGGGACTATGGCTACACCTTC
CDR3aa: CASSQDPRDYGYTF

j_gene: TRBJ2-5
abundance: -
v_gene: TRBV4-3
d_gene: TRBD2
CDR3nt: TGCGCCAGCAGCCAAGGGCGTCTAGCGGGAGCAGGGGAGACCCAGTACTTC
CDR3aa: CASSQGRLAGAGETQYF

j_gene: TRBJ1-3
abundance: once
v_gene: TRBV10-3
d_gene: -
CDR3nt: TGTGCCATCAGTCCACAGCTACTCTCTGGAAACACCATATATTTT
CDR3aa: CAISPQLLSGNTIYF

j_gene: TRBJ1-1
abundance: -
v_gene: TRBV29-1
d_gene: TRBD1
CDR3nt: TGCAGTTGGGACAGAAAAATGAACACTGAAGCTTTCTTT
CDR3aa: CSWDRKMNTEAFF

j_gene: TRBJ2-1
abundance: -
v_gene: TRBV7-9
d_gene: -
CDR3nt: TGTGCCAGCAGGCCCCCGGTACGGGGGGCCGATTCCTCCTACAATGAGCAGTTCTTC
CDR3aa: CASRPPVRGADSSYNEQFF

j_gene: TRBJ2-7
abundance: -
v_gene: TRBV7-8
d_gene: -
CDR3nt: TGTGCCAGCAGCTTAGGAGTCTACGAGCAGTACTTC
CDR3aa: CASSLGVYEQYF

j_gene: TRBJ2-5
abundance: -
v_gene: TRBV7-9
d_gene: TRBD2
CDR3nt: TGTGCCAGCAGCCCGGCCGGGACTAGCTGGGAGACCCAGTACTTC
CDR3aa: CASSPAGTSWETQYF

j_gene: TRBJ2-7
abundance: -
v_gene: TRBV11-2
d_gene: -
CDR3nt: TGTGCCAGCAGCTTAGGGGGGCCGGTCGACGAGCAGTACTTC
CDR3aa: CASSLGGPVDEQYF

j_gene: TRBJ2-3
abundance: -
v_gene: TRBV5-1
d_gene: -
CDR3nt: TGCGCCAGCAGCTCAAGACAGGGCACAGATACGCAGTATTTT
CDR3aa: CASSSRQGTDTQYF

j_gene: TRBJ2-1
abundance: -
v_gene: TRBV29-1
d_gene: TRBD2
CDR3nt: TGCAGCGTTGAATGGGAGGGAGGGAGTGAGCAGTTCTTC
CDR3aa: CSVEWEGGSEQFF

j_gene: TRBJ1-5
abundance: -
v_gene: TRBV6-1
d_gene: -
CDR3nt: TGTGCCAGCAGTGATCGAGGACAGACGTCTCAGCCCCAGCATTTT
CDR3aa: CASSDRGQTSQPQHF

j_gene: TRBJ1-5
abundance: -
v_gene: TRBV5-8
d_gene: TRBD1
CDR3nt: TGTGCCAGCAGCTCGGGACAGGTGGGCAATCAGCCCCAGCATTTT
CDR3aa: CASSSGQVGNQPQHF

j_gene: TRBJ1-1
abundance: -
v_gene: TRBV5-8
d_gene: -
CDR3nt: TGTGCCAGCAGCTTCGATAGGGGGATTTGGGTGAACACTGAAGCTTTCTTT
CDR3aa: CASSFDRGIWVNTEAFF

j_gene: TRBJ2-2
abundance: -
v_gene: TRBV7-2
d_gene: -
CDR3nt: TGTGCCAGCAGCTTTGGTACAGGGTTACCCGGGGAGCTGTTTTTT
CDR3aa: CASSFGTGLPGELFF

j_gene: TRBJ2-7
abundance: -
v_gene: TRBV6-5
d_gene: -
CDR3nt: TGTGCCAGCAGTTCCTCCTCACAGGTGACCTACGAGCAGTACTTC
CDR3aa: CASSSSSQVTYEQYF

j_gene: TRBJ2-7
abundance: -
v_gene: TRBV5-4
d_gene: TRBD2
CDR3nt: TGTGCCAGCAGAGCGACTAGCGGGTACGAGCAGTACTTC
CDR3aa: CASRATSGYEQYF

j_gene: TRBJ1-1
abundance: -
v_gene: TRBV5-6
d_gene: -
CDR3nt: TGTGCCAGCAGCTTGTACCCAGGGGCACTGAACACTGAAGCTTTCTTT
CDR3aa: CASSLYPGALNTEAFF

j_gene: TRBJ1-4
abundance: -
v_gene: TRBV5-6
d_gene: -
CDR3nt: TGTGCCAGCAGCGAAACAGGTTCGGCTAATGAAAAACTGTTTTTT
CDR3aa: CASSETGSANEKLFF

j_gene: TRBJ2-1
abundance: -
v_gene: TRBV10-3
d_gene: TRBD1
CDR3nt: TGTGCCCTTAGACAGGGGCTCTACAATGAGCAGTTCTTC
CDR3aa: CALRQGLYNEQFF

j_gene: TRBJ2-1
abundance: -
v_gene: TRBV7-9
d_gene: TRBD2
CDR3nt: TGTGCCAGCAGACGGACTAGCGGGGGAAACAATGAGCAGTTCTTC
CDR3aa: CASRRTSGGNNEQFF

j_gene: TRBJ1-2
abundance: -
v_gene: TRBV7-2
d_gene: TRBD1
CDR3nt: TGTGCCAGCAGCTTAGCTGGACAGGGAAATGGCTACACCTTC
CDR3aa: CASSLAGQGNGYTF

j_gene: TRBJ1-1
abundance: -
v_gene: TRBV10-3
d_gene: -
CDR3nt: TGTGCCATATCCCGAGGTGCGAACACTGAAGCTTTCTTT
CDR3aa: CAISRGANTEAFF